This T cell receptor beta chain appears in the sequencing data of a study of cytomegalovirus exposure and HLA in healthy donors. Study information: Findings of an earlier analysis included around 120 million unique TCR beta sequences from 200 million or so T cells.

Study-wide points: TCR beta chain V- and J-gene trimming was linked, in a later analysis, to a missense variant in DCLRE1C. Most CMV-associated TCR beta chains were later found to appear HLA-restricted.

A multiplex PCR was run with 60 Vbeta primers and 13 Jbeta primers. Profiling relied on immunoSEQ multiplex PCR, and the TCRdb table lists in-frame clones only, not all of them. The table shows 100,000 to 120,000 clones, with 65% to 85% occurring only once. After removal of 1 base from V and 1 base from J, the junction contained 2 bases not matched to a gene. The V gene's germline CDR1 is SGHDT and CDR2 YYEEEE. CDR3 length: 15 residues. A word on this clone: As yet, its antigen is unknown.

This clonotype was obtained from a male donor in good health and CMV-seronegative. Material for sequencing was PBMCs. V usage is TRBV5-6 and J usage is TRBJ2-5; 9 bases match TRBD1. CDR3 protein: CASSLKGQGQETQYF. The CDR3 nucleotides are TGTGCCAGCAGCTTGAAGGGACAGGGCCAAGAGACCCAGTACTTC.